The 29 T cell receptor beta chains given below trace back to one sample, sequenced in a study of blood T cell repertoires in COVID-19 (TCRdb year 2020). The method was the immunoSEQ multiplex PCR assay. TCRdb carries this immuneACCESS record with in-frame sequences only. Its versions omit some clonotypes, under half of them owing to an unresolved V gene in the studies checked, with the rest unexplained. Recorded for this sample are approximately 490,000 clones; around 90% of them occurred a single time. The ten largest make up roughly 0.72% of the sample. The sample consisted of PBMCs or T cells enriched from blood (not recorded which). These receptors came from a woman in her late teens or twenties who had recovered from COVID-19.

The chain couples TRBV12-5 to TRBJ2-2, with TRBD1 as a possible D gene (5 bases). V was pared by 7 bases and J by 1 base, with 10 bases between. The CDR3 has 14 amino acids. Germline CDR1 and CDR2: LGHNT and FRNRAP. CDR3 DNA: TGTGCTAGTGTCCAAGGGGTGAACACCGGGGAGCTGTTTTTT. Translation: CASVQGVNTGELFF.

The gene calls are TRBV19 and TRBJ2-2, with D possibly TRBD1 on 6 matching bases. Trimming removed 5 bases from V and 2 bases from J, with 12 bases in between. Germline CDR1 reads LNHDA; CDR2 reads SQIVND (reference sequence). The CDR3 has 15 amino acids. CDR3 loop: CASSFGDTNTGELFF. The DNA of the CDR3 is TGTGCCAGTAGTTTCGGGGACACCAACACCGGGGAGCTGTTTTTT.

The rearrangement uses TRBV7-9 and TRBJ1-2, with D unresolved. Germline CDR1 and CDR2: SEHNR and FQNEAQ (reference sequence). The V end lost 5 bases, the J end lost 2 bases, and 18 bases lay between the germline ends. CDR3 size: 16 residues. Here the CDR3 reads CASSPRRKEGNYGYTF. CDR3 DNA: TGTGCCAGCAGCCCCCGAAGGAAGGAGGGAAACTATGGCTACACCTTC.

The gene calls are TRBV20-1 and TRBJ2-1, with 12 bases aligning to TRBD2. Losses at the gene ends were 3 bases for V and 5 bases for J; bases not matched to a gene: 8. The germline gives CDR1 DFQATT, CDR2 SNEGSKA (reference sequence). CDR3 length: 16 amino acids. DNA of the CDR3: TGCAGTGCTAGTTGGCCTAGCGGGGGGGCCAACAATGAGCAGTTCTTC. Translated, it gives CSASWPSGGANNEQFF.

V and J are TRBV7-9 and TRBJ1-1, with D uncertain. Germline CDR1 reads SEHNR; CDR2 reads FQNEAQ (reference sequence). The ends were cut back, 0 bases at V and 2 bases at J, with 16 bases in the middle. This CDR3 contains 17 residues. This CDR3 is CASSLALSTSRNTEAFF. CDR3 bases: TGTGCCAGCAGCTTAGCGCTAAGTACGTCGAGAAACACTGAAGCTTTCTTT.

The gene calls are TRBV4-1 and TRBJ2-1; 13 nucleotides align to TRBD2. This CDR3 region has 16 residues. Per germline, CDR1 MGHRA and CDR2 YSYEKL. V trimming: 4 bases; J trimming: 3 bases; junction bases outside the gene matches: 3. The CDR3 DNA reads TGCGCCAGCAGCCCTGGGACTAGCGGGGTCTACAATGAGCAGTTCTTC. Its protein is CASSPGTSGVYNEQFF.

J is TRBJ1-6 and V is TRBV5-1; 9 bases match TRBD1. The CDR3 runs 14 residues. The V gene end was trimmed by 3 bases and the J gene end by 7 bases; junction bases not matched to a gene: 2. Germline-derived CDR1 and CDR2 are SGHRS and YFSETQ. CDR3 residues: CASSSGQGNSPLHF. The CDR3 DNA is TGCGCCAGCAGCTCGGGACAGGGAAATTCACCCCTCCACTTT.

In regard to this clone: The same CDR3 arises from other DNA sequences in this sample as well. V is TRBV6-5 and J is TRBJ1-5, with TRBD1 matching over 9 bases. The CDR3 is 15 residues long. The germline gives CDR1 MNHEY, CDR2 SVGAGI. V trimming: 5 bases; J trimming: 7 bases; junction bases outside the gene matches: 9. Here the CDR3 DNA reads TGTGCCAGCAGTCCTCCGGGACAGGGTCGGCAGCCCCAGCATTTT. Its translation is CASSPPGQGRQPQHF.

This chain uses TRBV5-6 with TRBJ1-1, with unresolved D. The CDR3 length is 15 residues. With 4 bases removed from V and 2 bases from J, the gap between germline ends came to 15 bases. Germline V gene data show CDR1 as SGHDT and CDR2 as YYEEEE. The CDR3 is CASSPIDGANTEAFF. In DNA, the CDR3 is TGTGCCAGCAGCCCCATAGATGGAGCCAACACTGAAGCTTTCTTT.

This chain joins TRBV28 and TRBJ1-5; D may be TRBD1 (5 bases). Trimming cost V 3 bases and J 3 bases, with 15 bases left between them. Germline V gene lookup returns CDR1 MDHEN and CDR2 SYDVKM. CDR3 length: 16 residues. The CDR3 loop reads CASSLGLGELNQPQHF. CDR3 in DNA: TGTGCCAGCAGTTTGGGACTGGGGGAACTCAATCAGCCCCAGCATTTT.

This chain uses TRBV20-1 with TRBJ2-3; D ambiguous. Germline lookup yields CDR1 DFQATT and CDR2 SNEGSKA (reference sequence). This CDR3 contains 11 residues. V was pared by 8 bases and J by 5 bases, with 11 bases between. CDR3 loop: CSSSQVDTQYF. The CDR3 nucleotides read TGCAGTTCTTCGCAGGTAGATACGCAGTATTTT.

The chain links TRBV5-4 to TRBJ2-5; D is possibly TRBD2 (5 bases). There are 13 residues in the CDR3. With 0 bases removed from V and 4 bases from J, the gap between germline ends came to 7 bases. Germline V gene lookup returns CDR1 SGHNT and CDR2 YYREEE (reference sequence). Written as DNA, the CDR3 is TGTGCCAGCAGCTTGGGGAGGCGAGAGACCCAGTACTTC. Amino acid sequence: CASSLGRRETQYF.

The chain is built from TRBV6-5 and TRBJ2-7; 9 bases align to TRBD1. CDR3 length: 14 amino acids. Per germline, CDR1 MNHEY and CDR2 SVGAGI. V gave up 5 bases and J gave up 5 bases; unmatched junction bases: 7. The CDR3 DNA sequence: TGTGCCAGCAGTAGGGACAGGGCGGAGGACGAGCAGTACTTC. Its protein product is CASSRDRAEDEQYF.

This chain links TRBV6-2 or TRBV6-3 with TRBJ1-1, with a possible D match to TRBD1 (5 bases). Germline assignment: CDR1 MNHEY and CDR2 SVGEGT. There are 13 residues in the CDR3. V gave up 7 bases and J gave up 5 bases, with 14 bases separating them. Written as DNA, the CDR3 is TGTGCCAGCAACCCATGGGGGGTGACTGAAGCTTTCTTT. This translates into CASNPWGVTEAFF.

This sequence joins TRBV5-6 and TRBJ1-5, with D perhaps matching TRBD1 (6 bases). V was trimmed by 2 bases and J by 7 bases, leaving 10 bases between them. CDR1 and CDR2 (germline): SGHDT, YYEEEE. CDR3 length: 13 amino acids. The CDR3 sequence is CASSLWGGQPQHF. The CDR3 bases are TGTGCCAGCAGCTTATGGGGGGGCCAGCCCCAGCATTTT.

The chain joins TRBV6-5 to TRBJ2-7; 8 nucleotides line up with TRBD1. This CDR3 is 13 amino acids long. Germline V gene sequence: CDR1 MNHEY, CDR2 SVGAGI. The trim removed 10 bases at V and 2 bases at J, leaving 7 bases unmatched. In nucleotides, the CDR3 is TGTGCCACCCGACAGGGGCTAACCTACGAGCAGTACTTC. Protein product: CATRQGLTYEQYF.

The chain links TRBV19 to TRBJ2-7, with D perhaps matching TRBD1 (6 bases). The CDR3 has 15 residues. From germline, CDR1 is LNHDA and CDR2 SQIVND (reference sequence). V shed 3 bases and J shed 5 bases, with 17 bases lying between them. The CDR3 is CASSIPGRGPHEQYF. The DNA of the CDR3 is TGTGCCAGTAGTATCCCGGGCAGGGGTCCCCACGAGCAGTACTTC.

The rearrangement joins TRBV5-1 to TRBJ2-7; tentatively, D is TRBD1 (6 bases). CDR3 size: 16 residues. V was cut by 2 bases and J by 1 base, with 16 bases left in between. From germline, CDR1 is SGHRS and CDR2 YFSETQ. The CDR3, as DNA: TGCGCCAGCAGCTTAATGACAGGTATCTCGTCCTACGAGCAGTACTTC. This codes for CASSLMTGISSYEQYF.

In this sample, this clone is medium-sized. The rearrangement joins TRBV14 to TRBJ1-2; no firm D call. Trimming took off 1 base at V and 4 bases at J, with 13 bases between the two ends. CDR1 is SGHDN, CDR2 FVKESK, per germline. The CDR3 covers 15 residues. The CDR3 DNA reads TGTGCCAGCAGCCAAGTGGGAGGGTTTCTCTATGGCTACACCTTC. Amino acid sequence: CASSQVGGFLYGYTF.

This CDR3 reads CASRGGALNSPLHF. The CDR3 DNA reads as TGTGCCAGCAGAGGGGGGGCGCTGAATTCACCCCTCCACTTT. The chain is built from TRBV6-6 and TRBJ1-6; D possibly corresponds to TRBD1 (6 bases). Germline CDR1 MNHNY, CDR2 SVGAGI (reference sequence). V was shortened by 6 bases and J by 7 bases, with 13 bases between the two germline ends. CDR3 length equals 14 residues.

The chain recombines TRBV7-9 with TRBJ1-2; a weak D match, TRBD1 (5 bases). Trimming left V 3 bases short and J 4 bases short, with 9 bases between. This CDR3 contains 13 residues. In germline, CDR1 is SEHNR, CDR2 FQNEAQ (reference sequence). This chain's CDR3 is CASSLGQPYGYTF. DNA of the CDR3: TGTGCCAGCAGCTTGGGGCAGCCCTATGGCTACACCTTC.

CDR3 in DNA: TGTGCCATCAGTGATAAAACCGGGACTATTTACAATGAGCAGTTCTTC. This encodes CAISDKTGTIYNEQFF. The V call is TRBV10-3, the J call TRBJ2-1, with 7 bases aligning to TRBD2. The CDR3 contains 16 residues. J was trimmed by 4 bases and V by 3 bases; bases with no gene match: 9. Germline assignment: CDR1 ENHRY and CDR2 SYGVKD.

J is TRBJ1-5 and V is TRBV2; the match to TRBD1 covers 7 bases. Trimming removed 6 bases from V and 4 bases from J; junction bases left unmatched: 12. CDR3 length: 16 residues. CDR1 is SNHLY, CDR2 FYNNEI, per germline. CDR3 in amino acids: CASSRRQGETNQPQHF. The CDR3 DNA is TGTGCCAGCAGCCGAAGACAGGGCGAGACGAATCAGCCCCAGCATTTT.

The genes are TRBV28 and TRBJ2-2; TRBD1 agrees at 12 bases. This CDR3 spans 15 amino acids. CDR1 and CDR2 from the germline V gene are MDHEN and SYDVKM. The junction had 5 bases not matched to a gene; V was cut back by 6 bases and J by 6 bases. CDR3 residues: CASSGTGGLSGELFF. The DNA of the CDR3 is TGTGCCAGCAGCGGGACAGGGGGCTTATCCGGGGAGCTGTTTTTT.

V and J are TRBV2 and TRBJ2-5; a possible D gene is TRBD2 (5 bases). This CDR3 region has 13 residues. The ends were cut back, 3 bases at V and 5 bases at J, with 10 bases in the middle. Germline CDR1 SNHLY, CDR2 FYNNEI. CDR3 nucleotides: TGTGCCAGCAGTGAGGGGAGTATGGAGACCCAGTACTTC. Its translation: CASSEGSMETQYF.

Here the CDR3 reads CASSTPQGAGLYEQYF. The CDR3 nucleotides are TGTGCCAGTAGTACGCCGCAGGGGGCCGGCCTCTACGAGCAGTACTTC. The chain employs TRBV19 and TRBJ2-7, with 8 bases aligning to TRBD1. CDR1 and CDR2 (germline): LNHDA, SQIVND (reference sequence). V gave up 4 bases and J gave up 3 bases; unmatched junction bases: 11. This CDR3 has 16 amino acids. Complete variable domain (other parts from reference TRBV19 and TRBJ2-7): DGGITQSPKYLFRKEGQNVTLSCEQNLNHDAMYWYRQDPGQGLRLIYYSQIVNDFQKGDIAEGYSVSREKKESFPLTVTSAQKNPTAFYLCASSTPQGAGLYEQYFGPGTRLTVT.

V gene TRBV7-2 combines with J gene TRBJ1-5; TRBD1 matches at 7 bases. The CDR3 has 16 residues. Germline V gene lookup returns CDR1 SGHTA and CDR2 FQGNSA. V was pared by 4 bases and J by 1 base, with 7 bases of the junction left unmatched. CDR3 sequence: CASSSLTGKSNQPQHF. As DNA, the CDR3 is TGTGCCAGCAGCTCCTTGACAGGGAAGAGCAATCAGCCCCAGCATTTT.

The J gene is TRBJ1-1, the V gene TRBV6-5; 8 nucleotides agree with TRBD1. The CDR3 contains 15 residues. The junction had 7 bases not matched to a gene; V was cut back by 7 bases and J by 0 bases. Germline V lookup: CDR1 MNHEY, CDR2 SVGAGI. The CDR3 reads CASTRDRLMNTEAFF. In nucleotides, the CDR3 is TGTGCCAGCACTCGGGACAGGCTTATGAACACTGAAGCTTTCTTT.

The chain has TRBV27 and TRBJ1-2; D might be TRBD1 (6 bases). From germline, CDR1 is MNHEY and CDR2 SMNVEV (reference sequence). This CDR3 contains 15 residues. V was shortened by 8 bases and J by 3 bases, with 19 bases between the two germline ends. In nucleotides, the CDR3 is TGTGCCAGCTCCCTAATGAGGGGGTGGGACTATGGCTACACCTTC. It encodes CASSLMRGWDYGYTF.